Below, 29 T cell receptor beta chains from the same sample are listed, as sequenced in a study of cytomegalovirus exposure and HLA in healthy donors. Researchers ran the PCR with 60 Vbeta and 13 Jbeta primers. Only in-frame clones appear in the TCRdb table, and some are missing; sequencing was by immunoSEQ multiplex PCR. The data show roughly 200,000 clones, roughly 80% seen once. The sequenced material came from PBMCs. These receptors were taken from a middle-aged man in good health and CMV-seronegative.

This sequence joins TRBV13 and TRBJ1-2, with D possibly being TRBD1 (5 bases). Germline-derived CDR1 and CDR2 are PRHDT and FYEKMQ (reference sequence). The CDR3 totals 13 residues. V lost 2 bases to trimming and J lost 2 bases, with 6 bases between them. In DNA, the CDR3 is TGTGCCAGCAGCTTATCAGGGAACTATGGCTACACCTTC. Its translation: CASSLSGNYGYTF. Full variable domain (rest looked up from reference TRBV13 and TRBJ1-2): AAGVIQSPRHLIKEKRETATLKCYPIPRHDTVYWYQQGPGQDPQFLISFYEKMQSDKGSIPDRFSAQQFSDYHSELNMSSLELGDSALYFCASSLSGNYGYTFGSGTRLTVV.

The V call is TRBV6-6, the J call TRBJ2-7; 11 bases fit TRBD2. Trimming at V came to 0 bases and at J to 3 bases, leaving 4 bases not matched to a gene. CDR1 MNHNY and CDR2 SVGAGI come from the germline V gene (reference sequence). The CDR3 sequence is 16 residues long. The CDR3 DNA reads TGTGCCAGCAGTTACTCGGGGACTAGCGGACACTACGAGCAGTACTTC. It specifies CASSYSGTSGHYEQYF.

The chain couples TRBV28 to TRBJ2-6; 8 nucleotides align to TRBD1. In germline, CDR1 is MDHEN, CDR2 SYDVKM. This CDR3 contains 18 residues. The V and J ends lost 5 bases and 0 bases, in that order; junction bases with no gene match: 9. CDR3 nucleotides: TGTGCCAGCAGTCCGTCCGGGACAGGCCTCTCTGGGGCCAACGTCCTGACTTTC. Encoded protein: CASSPSGTGLSGANVLTF.

The chain is built from TRBV6-1 and TRBJ2-1, with D perhaps matching TRBD2 (6 bases). Germline V gene lookup returns CDR1 MNHNS and CDR2 SASEGT. V lost 2 bases and J 5 bases, leaving 16 bases between the germline ends. The length of the CDR3 is 16 residues. The CDR3 here is CASSEMWTIGHNEQFF. In nucleotides, the CDR3 is TGTGCCAGCAGTGAAATGTGGACTATTGGGCACAATGAGCAGTTCTTC.

This clone was seen just once. In the same sample, other DNA sequences code for this CDR3. The chain employs TRBV9 and TRBJ1-5, with D hard to call. The germline V gene encodes CDR1 SGDLS and CDR2 YYNGEE. CDR3 length: 13 amino acids. V was shortened by 1 base and J by 4 bases, with 6 bases between the two germline ends. The CDR3 is CASSVFPNQPQHF. In DNA form, the CDR3 reads TGTGCCAGCAGCGTATTTCCAAATCAGCCCCAGCATTTT.

This chain uses TRBV11-2 with TRBJ2-7, with 12 bases matching TRBD1. V gave up 1 base and J gave up 6 bases; unmatched junction bases: 16. The CDR3 extends over 19 amino acids. Germline V lookup: CDR1 SGHAT, CDR2 FQNNGV. CDR3 loop: CASSLAVRDRGLYRSEQYF. The CDR3 nucleotides are TGTGCCAGCAGCTTAGCCGTCAGGGACAGGGGGCTCTACCGGTCCGAGCAGTACTTC. The full variable domain, its missing parts supplied by reference TRBV11-2 and TRBJ2-7, is EAGVAQSPRYKIIEKRQSVAFWCNPISGHATLYWYQQILGQGPKLLIQFQNNGVVDDSQLPKDRFSAERLKGVDSTLKIQPAKLEDSAVYLCASSLAVRDRGLYRSEQYFGPGTRLTVT.

This clone was detected a few times. The same CDR3 also results from other DNA sequences found in this sample. The chain employs TRBV7-2 and TRBJ1-5; a possible D gene is TRBD1 (5 bases). Germline values: CDR1 SGHTA, CDR2 FQGNSA. Trimming stripped 1 base from V and 4 bases from J, with 8 bases between. This CDR3 region has 14 residues. The CDR3 region has the DNA TGTGCCAGCAGCTTAGGTCAGGGAAATCAGCCCCAGCATTTT. Protein: CASSLGQGNQPQHF. The full variable domain, in which reference TRBV7-2 and TRBJ1-5 provide the parts outside the CDR3, is GAGVSQSPSNKVTEKGKDVELRCDPISGHTALYWYRQSLGQGLEFLIYFQGNSAPDKSGLPSDRFSAERTGGSVSTLTIQRTQQEDSAVYLCASSLGQGNQPQHFGDGTRLSIL.

The rearrangement uses TRBV29-1 and TRBJ2-1; no clear D. The germline V gene encodes CDR1 SQVTM and CDR2 ANQGSEA. With 4 bases removed from V and 6 bases from J, the gap between germline ends came to 10 bases. This CDR3 region has 12 residues. CDR3 residues: CSVATSGNEQFF. In DNA form, the CDR3 reads TGCAGCGTTGCAACTTCGGGCAATGAGCAGTTCTTC.

This chain uses TRBV18 with TRBJ2-2, with D perhaps TRBD1 (6 bases). V was cut by 3 bases and J by 4 bases, with 9 bases left in between. CDR3 length: 14 residues. Germline V CDR1 and CDR2: KGHSH, LQKENI. The CDR3 DNA is TGTGCCAGCTCACCCGGACAGAGCACCGGGGAGCTGTTTTTT. Translated, it gives CASSPGQSTGELFF.

This clone was observed a few times. This rearrangement joins TRBV2 to TRBJ1-4, with a tentative D call TRBD1 (6 bases). The CDR3 spans 16 residues. The V end lost 3 bases, the J end lost 0 bases, and 11 bases lay between the germline ends. CDR1 and CDR2 (germline): SNHLY, FYNNEI. The CDR3: CASSEQGHSTNEKLFF. CDR3 in DNA: TGTGCCAGCAGTGAGCAGGGGCACTCAACTAATGAAAAACTGTTTTTT. The full variable domain, with the rest looked up from reference TRBV2 and TRBJ1-4, is EPEVTQTPSHQVTQMGQEVILRCVPISNHLYFYWYRQILGQKVEFLVSFYNNEISEKSEIFDDQFSVERPDGSNFTLKIRSTKLEDSAMYFCASSEQGHSTNEKLFFGSGTQLSVL.

This chain's CDR3 is CASSPRYQETQYF. The CDR3 DNA reads TGTGCCAGCAGCCCCCGGTACCAAGAGACCCAGTACTTC. The V call is TRBV7-8, the J call TRBJ2-5; D is undetermined. Trimming shortened V by 5 bases and J by 0 bases, and 7 bases separated the two germline ends. Germline assignment: CDR1 SGHVS and CDR2 FQNEAQ. The CDR3 is 13 amino acids.

The chain recombines TRBV7-8 with TRBJ2-1; a weak D match, TRBD1 (5 bases). Trimming took 2 bases from V and 0 from J, leaving 20 bases between them. Germline CDR1 reads SGHVS; CDR2 reads FQNEAQ. This CDR3 is built from 19 residues. In nucleotides, the CDR3 is TGTGCCAGCAGCTTATCCCCCTCGGCAGGGCTTTTCTCCTACAATGAGCAGTTCTTC. It translates to CASSLSPSAGLFSYNEQFF.

The chain recombines TRBV5-1 with TRBJ2-2, with 9 bases matching TRBD1. This CDR3 has 16 amino acids. V lost 4 bases, J lost 2 bases, and 6 bases stayed unmatched. Germline CDR1 SGHRS, CDR2 YFSETQ. CDR3 region: CASSPQTGGNTGELFF. CDR3 DNA sequence: TGCGCCAGCAGCCCCCAGACAGGGGGTAACACCGGGGAGCTGTTTTTT.

J is TRBJ1-5 and V is TRBV7-2; tentatively, D is TRBD1 (5 bases). Germline CDR1 and CDR2: SGHTA and FQGNSA. V was pared by 4 bases and J by 5 bases, with 15 bases between. The length of the CDR3 is 15 residues. DNA for the CDR3: TGTGCCAGCAGCTCCGGGGGGGGTAGGGATCAGCCCCAGCATTTT. Translated: CASSSGGGRDQPQHF.

There are a few counts of this clone. The CDR3 is CASSYSDGGANYGYTF. The CDR3 DNA sequence: TGTGCCAGCAGCTATAGTGATGGGGGCGCTAACTATGGCTACACCTTC. V is TRBV5-8 and J is TRBJ1-2, with D maybe TRBD1 (6 bases). The germline V gene encodes CDR1 SGHTS and CDR2 YDEGEE. V was pared by 3 bases and J by 0 bases, with 15 bases between. This CDR3 is built from 16 residues.

The rearrangement uses TRBV19 and TRBJ1-1; 8 nucleotides match TRBD1. The V and J ends lost 8 bases and 0 bases, in that order; junction bases with no gene match: 8. CDR1 is LNHDA and CDR2 is SQIVND in the germline V gene (reference sequence). The CDR3 is made up of 15 amino acids. The CDR3 DNA is TGTGCCAGTCAAGAGGGACAGGTAATGAACACTGAAGCTTTCTTT. This codes for CASQEGQVMNTEAFF.

This clone was seen more than once but under ten times. This sequence joins TRBV7-6 and TRBJ2-7; 7 nucleotides agree with TRBD1. With V trimmed by 5 bases and J by 1 base, 5 bases remained unmatched. The CDR3 length is 14 residues. The V gene's germline CDR1 is SGHVS and CDR2 FNYEAQ. CDR3 nucleotides: TGTGCCAGCAGCCAGAGACAGGGATCCTACGAGCAGTACTTC. Amino acids: CASSQRQGSYEQYF.

This chain links TRBV2 with TRBJ1-2; 8 positions agree with TRBD1. This CDR3 spans 11 amino acids. With 11 bases clipped from V and 6 bases from J, the junction kept 5 bases outside the gene matches. CDR1 SNHLY and CDR2 FYNNEI come from the germline V gene. CDR3 nucleotides: TGTGCCGGCAAGACAGGGGATGGCTACACCTTC. Protein product: CAGKTGDGYTF. Variable domain in full (rest from reference TRBV2 and TRBJ1-2): EPEVTQTPSHQVTQMGQEVILRCVPISNHLYFYWYRQILGQKVEFLVSFYNNEISEKSEIFDDQFSVERPDGSNFTLKIRSTKLEDSAMYFCAGKTGDGYTFGSGTRLTVV.

This clone was found once. V is TRBV5-6 and J is TRBJ2-3, with 13 nucleotides matching TRBD2. Germline V gene sequence: CDR1 SGHDT, CDR2 YYEEEE. The CDR3 is 17 residues long. V lost 4 bases to trimming and J lost 2 bases; unmatched junction nucleotides: 7. The CDR3 spells CASSRTSGGRTTDTQYF. In nucleotides, the CDR3 is TGTGCCAGCAGCCGGACTAGCGGGGGCCGAACCACAGATACGCAGTATTTT.

This clone was found a few times. The chain uses TRBV13 and TRBJ1-1; unclear D gene. The germline V and J ends were trimmed by 0 bases and 8 bases, with 10 bases remaining between them. The CDR3 runs 13 residues. Germline lookup yields CDR1 PRHDT and CDR2 FYEKMQ (reference sequence). CDR3 coding DNA: TGTGCCAGCAGCTTAGGGAGAGGGATCGAAGCTTTCTTT. Translating gives CASSLGRGIEAFF.

V gene TRBV6-5 combines with J gene TRBJ1-1, with D possibly TRBD1 on 5 matching bases. V was shortened by 4 bases and J by 0 bases, with 9 bases between the two germline ends. CDR1 MNHEY and CDR2 SVGAGI come from the germline V gene. The CDR3 sequence is 14 residues long. In DNA, the CDR3 is TGTGCCAGCAGTTCCAGGGTTTTGAACACTGAAGCTTTCTTT. It yields the protein CASSSRVLNTEAFF.

The chain links TRBV4-1 to TRBJ1-2; possibly TRBD1 for D (5 bases). The V and J ends lost 1 base and 9 bases respectively, with 15 bases between them. The germline gives CDR1 MGHRA, CDR2 YSYEKL. The CDR3 is 14 amino acids. The CDR3 nucleotides are TGCGCCAGCAGCCAAGGGGGCAGGGAGGGTAGCTACACCTTC. Amino acid sequence: CASSQGGREGSYTF.

This clone was seen only once. This sequence joins TRBV12-5 and TRBJ2-3, with TRBD2 as a possible D gene (6 bases). The CDR3 consists of 18 residues. Trimming removed 5 bases at V and 4 bases at J, with 25 bases between. Germline values: CDR1 LGHNT, CDR2 FRNRAP. The CDR3 loop reads CASGPIPGGRESPDTQYF. The DNA of the CDR3 is TGTGCTAGTGGTCCGATCCCCGGTGGTCGGGAGAGTCCAGATACGCAGTATTTT.

The rearrangement uses TRBV25-1 and TRBJ1-5; 7 nucleotides line up with TRBD1. The CDR3 covers 14 residues. The V and J ends lost 7 bases and 9 bases, in that order; junction bases with no gene match: 12. The germline V gene encodes CDR1 MGHDK and CDR2 SYGVNS. The chain's CDR3 is CASIVGQVYRPQHF. In DNA, the CDR3 is TGTGCCAGCATCGTCGGACAGGTTTATCGGCCCCAGCATTTT.

This clone was recorded once. The V and J genes are TRBV7-2 and TRBJ1-1; TRBD1 matches at 8 bases. With 3 bases clipped from V and 8 bases from J, the junction kept 8 bases outside the gene matches. Germline lookup yields CDR1 SGHTA and CDR2 FQGNSA. The CDR3 is 14 amino acids. The CDR3 DNA sequence: TGTGCCAGCAGCTTTAGGGGAGGACAGGGCGAAGCTTTCTTT. Translation gives CASSFRGGQGEAFF.

The chain has TRBV28 and TRBJ2-2; 8 positions match TRBD2. The V segment lost 2 bases and the J segment 2 bases; nucleotides outside the gene matches: 1. Germline V CDR1 and CDR2: MDHEN, SYDVKM. This CDR3 has 15 residues. The CDR3 loop is CASSLTSGNTGELFF. CDR3 DNA: TGTGCCAGCAGTTTAACTAGCGGAAACACCGGGGAGCTGTTTTTT.

As concerns this clone: Additional DNA sequences in this sample encode the identical CDR3. The chain couples TRBV7-9 to TRBJ1-2; D is possibly TRBD1 (5 bases). The CDR3 totals 13 residues. Germline lookup yields CDR1 SEHNR and CDR2 FQNEAQ (reference sequence). V shed 1 base and J shed 4 bases, with 7 bases lying between them. CDR3 sequence: CASSLGQGYGYTF. The CDR3 coding sequence is TGTGCCAGCAGCTTAGGCCAGGGCTATGGCTACACCTTC. The whole variable domain, remainder taken from reference TRBV7-9 and TRBJ1-2, is DTGVSQNPRHKITKRGQNVTFRCDPISEHNRLYWYRQTLGQGPEFLTYFQNEAQLEKSRLLSDRFSAERPKGSFSTLEIQRTEQGDSAMYLCASSLGQGYGYTFGSGTRLTVV.

The chain joins TRBV4-3 to TRBJ2-7; D perhaps matches TRBD2 (6 bases). The V gene lost 1 base and the J gene lost 2 bases, with 12 bases spanning the gap. From germline, CDR1 is LGHNA and CDR2 YSLEER. This CDR3 comprises 15 residues. CDR3 region: CASSQGSGGTYEQYF. The CDR3 coding sequence is TGCGCCAGCAGCCAAGGATCCGGCGGGACCTACGAGCAGTACTTC.

Only a few counts were recorded for this clone. V and J are TRBV29-1 and TRBJ2-1; 10 bases line up with TRBD1. CDR1 SQVTM and CDR2 ANQGSEA come from the germline V gene. The CDR3 is made up of 14 amino acids. V gave up 7 bases and J gave up 3 bases; unmatched junction bases: 6. CDR3 loop: CSAPGTGVYNEQFF. The CDR3 nucleotides are TGCAGCGCCCCCGGGACAGGGGTCTACAATGAGCAGTTCTTC.